This TCR beta chain emerged from a study of T-cell memory formation after mild COVID-19 (dated by TCRdb to the early 2020s). Regarding the research as a whole: Most TCR sequence clusters were specific to one of the two donors. Two young, previously healthy adult volunteers made up the cohort, one male and one female. Longitudinal TCRalpha and TCRbeta repertoire sequencing tracked T-cell clones expanding and contracting after mild COVID-19 in a couple of donors. What the authors observed across the whole study: The study included only a couple of mild cases, and larger cohorts that include severe cases with pre-infection samples were judged to be necessary. Clones contracting from day 15 to 85 had balanced CD4/CD8 phenotypes, while a second wave expanding from day 15 to 37 was biased towards CD4+. SARS-CoV-2 specificity of the second-wave clones peaking on day 37 was not confirmed. Some responding clones were detected in pre-infection memory, suggesting pre-existing cross-reactive memory T cells joined the SARS-CoV-2 response. Contracting CD4+ clones appeared mostly in the CM and EM memory subsets, whereas CD8+ clones were enriched in EMRA.

V is clipped by 6 bases and J by 4 bases, and the sequence between their germline boundaries is 15 bases long. The germline V gene (reference sequence) supplies CDR1 MNHEY and CDR2 SMNVEV. Spanning cysteine to phenylalanine, the CDR3 consists of 14 amino acids. The kept DNA is CDR3 alone, 42 bases in frame from the first base. This sample was sequenced with an Illumina NovaSeq 6000. TCRalpha and TCRbeta cDNA libraries were constructed by 5'RACE with constant-segment primers, with sample barcodes and unique molecular identifiers being introduced. Trizol reagent was used to extract RNA from every sample. The libraries were amplified in two PCR steps, and the second step added a second sample barcode and Illumina TruSeq adapters. Sequencing of libraries was performed on an Illumina NovaSeq with 2 x 150 bp paired-end reads. Turning to the authors' computational methods: With migec v1.2.7, reads were demultiplexed and then collapsed into UMI-guided consensus sequences. Using mixcr v2.1.11, UMI consensuses were aligned to TRA and TRB V and J templates and then assembled into clonotypes. Expanded or contracted clonotypes were those called significant by both edgeR and NoisET, with noise models trained on biological replicates. For edgeR calls, the thresholds were a false discovery rate-adjusted p below 0.01 and a log2 fold-change of 1. As an exploratory analysis of dynamics, PCA with hierarchical clustering was applied to max-normalized trajectories of the 1000 most abundant clonotypes. Separately sequenced CD4+ and CD8+ repertoires were used to assign the CD4 or CD8 phenotype of responding clones. TCRdb reanalyzed the raw reads on its own, using fastp at Q25 for trimming and MiXCR for clone calling, and kept in-frame beta chains. Merged by CDR3 protein, the rows form single entries marked with the most common genes and DNA. These V and J calls rely on TCRdb rather than the paper's analysis. A total of about 400,000 distinct CDR3 sequences appear in this sample, 18% of them only once. 20% to 25% of the sample is in the top ten clones.

This clonotype appeared a few times. The antigen it binds to is not known. No quality values exist for individual bases; no much larger clone is one base distant. Ficoll-Paque density gradient centrifugation was used to isolate PBMCs. This sequence was found in a man aged 18 to 29 who had mild COVID-19 (a few samples of this study predate the infection). The sample titles of this study are shuffled in the database, so cell type and time point are left out; the donor was told from shared clones. The chain employs TRBV27 and TRBJ2-5, and TRBD2 may be the D gene, going by 6 matching bases. Sequences were obtained from PBMCs or a T cell subset sorted from them (not recorded which). At the DNA level, the sequence is TGTGCCAGCAGCCCCCTCGTGGGGGGAGAGACCCAGTACTTC. This gives the protein CASSPLVGGETQYF.